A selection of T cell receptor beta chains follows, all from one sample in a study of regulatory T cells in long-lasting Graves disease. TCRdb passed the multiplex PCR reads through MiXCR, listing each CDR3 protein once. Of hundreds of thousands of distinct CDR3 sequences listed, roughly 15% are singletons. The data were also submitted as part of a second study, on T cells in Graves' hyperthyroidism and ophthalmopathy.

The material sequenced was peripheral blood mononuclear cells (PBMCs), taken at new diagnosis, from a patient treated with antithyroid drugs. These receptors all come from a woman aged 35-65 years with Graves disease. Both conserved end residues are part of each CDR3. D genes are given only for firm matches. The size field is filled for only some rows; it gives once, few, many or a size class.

cdr3_aa: CASSRAGTRKDTDTQYF; cdr3_nt: TGCGCCAGCAGCCGAGCCGGGACTAGAAAGGACACAGATACGCAGTATTTT; d_call: TRBD2; j_call: TRBJ2-3; clone_size: -; v_call: TRBV4-1
cdr3_aa: CASSLAESLPGELFF; cdr3_nt: TGTGCCAGCAGCTTAGCGGAATCCCTCCCCGGGGAGCTGTTTTTT; d_call: -; j_call: TRBJ2-2; clone_size: few; v_call: TRBV7-6
cdr3_aa: CASSPRAGVNQPQHF; cdr3_nt: TGTGCCAGCTCACCACGAGCGGGGGTGAATCAGCCCCAGCATTTT; d_call: -; j_call: TRBJ1-5; clone_size: many; v_call: TRBV18
cdr3_aa: CASSNPGLANYGYTF; cdr3_nt: TGTGCCAGCAGCAATCCAGGGTTGGCCAACTATGGCTACACCTTC; d_call: -; j_call: TRBJ1-2; clone_size: many; v_call: TRBV6-1
cdr3_aa: CAISPTTGVEGNTIYF; cdr3_nt: TGTGCCATCAGCCCTACGACAGGGGTTGAAGGAAACACCATATATTTT; d_call: TRBD1; j_call: TRBJ1-3; clone_size: few; v_call: TRBV10-3
cdr3_aa: CASSQDHLTSTDTQYF; cdr3_nt: TGCGCCAGCAGCCAAGATCATCTTACTAGCACAGATACGCAGTATTTT; d_call: -; j_call: TRBJ2-3; clone_size: -; v_call: TRBV4-1
cdr3_aa: CASSLEIYNEQFF; cdr3_nt: TGTGCCAGCAGCCTGGAGATTTACAATGAGCAGTTCTTC; d_call: -; j_call: TRBJ2-1; clone_size: -; v_call: TRBV4-2
cdr3_aa: CASGRGTETFF; cdr3_nt: TGTGCCAGCGGGCGTGGGACTGAAACTTTCTTT; d_call: -; j_call: TRBJ1-1; clone_size: -; v_call: TRBV6-1
cdr3_aa: CASSQVGQGSGNTIYF; cdr3_nt: TGCGCCAGCAGCCAAGTGGGCCAGGGATCTGGAAACACCATATATTTT; d_call: -; j_call: TRBJ1-3; clone_size: few; v_call: TRBV4-1
cdr3_aa: CASSFHQAQNTEAFF; cdr3_nt: TGTGCCAGCAGTTTTCACCAAGCCCAGAACACTGAAGCTTTCTTT; d_call: -; j_call: TRBJ1-1; clone_size: many; v_call: TRBV12-3/TRBV12-4
cdr3_aa: CASSEGSYNEQFF; cdr3_nt: TGTGCCAGCAGCGAGGGCTCCTACAATGAGCAGTTCTTC; d_call: -; j_call: TRBJ2-1; clone_size: many; v_call: TRBV2
cdr3_aa: CASSYIWGTSSGNTIYF; cdr3_nt: TGTGCCAGCAGTTACATCTGGGGGACCTCCTCTGGAAACACCATATATTTT; d_call: -; j_call: TRBJ1-3; clone_size: -; v_call: TRBV6-2/TRBV6-3
cdr3_aa: CASSPGTGYYYGYTF; cdr3_nt: TGTGCCAGTAGCCCCGGGACAGGCTATTACTATGGCTACACCTTC; d_call: TRBD1; j_call: TRBJ1-2; clone_size: few; v_call: TRBV19
cdr3_aa: CASSRAGLSGNTIYF; cdr3_nt: TGTGCCAGCAGTCGTGCGGGCCTCTCTGGAAACACCATATATTTT; d_call: -; j_call: TRBJ1-3; clone_size: few; v_call: TRBV2
cdr3_aa: CSAKGSFGTSEFF; cdr3_nt: TGCAGTGCTAAGGGGTCATTTGGGACTAGCGAGTTCTTC; d_call: TRBD2; j_call: TRBJ2-1; clone_size: many; v_call: TRBV20-1
cdr3_aa: CASSLRNEQYF; cdr3_nt: TGTGCCAGCAGTCTCCGTAACGAGCAGTACTTC; d_call: -; j_call: TRBJ2-7; clone_size: many; v_call: TRBV12-3/TRBV12-4
cdr3_aa: CASSLGQQDYGYTF; cdr3_nt: TGTGCCAGCAGCTTGGGTCAGCAAGACTATGGCTACACCTTC; d_call: -; j_call: TRBJ1-2; clone_size: many; v_call: TRBV7-9
cdr3_aa: CSASPGTNTGELFF; cdr3_nt: TGCAGTGCTAGCCCCGGGACTAACACCGGGGAGCTGTTTTTT; d_call: -; j_call: TRBJ2-2; clone_size: many; v_call: TRBV20-1
cdr3_aa: CASSEVSGTGVRYTF; cdr3_nt: TGTGCCAGCAGTGAAGTCTCCGGGACAGGAGTTCGCTACACCTTC; d_call: TRBD1; j_call: TRBJ1-2; clone_size: few; v_call: TRBV6-1
cdr3_aa: CASSVAYRDPPTQYF; cdr3_nt: TGTGCCAGCAGCGTAGCCTATAGGGACCCCCCAACGCAGTATTTT; d_call: -; j_call: TRBJ2-3; clone_size: few; v_call: TRBV9